These 17 T cell receptor beta chains were sequenced from one sample in a study of glioma-infiltrating T cells. Amplification of TCR alpha and beta CDR3 regions from RNA used iRepertoire nested multiplex PCR. TCRdb re-analysed the multiplex PCR reads in MiXCR, keeping a single row per CDR3 protein. The data contain around 130,000 distinct CDR3 sequences, about 25% of them singletons. Sequencing was performed on glioma tissue, nonneoplastic brain tissue, or PBMCs (not recorded which). The source of these receptors is a human donor with low-grade glioma or glioblastoma, undergoing nonglioma brain surgery, or in good health (not recorded which).

This clonotype was observed a few times. The chain joins TRBV12-3 or TRBV12-4 to TRBJ1-1, with D hard to call. V lost 6 bases, J lost 5 bases, and 10 bases lay in between. This CDR3 contains 12 residues. The CDR3 loop reads CASSETLTEAFF. CDR3 coding DNA: TGTGCCAGCAGCGAGACACTAACTGAAGCTTTCTTT.

The V and J genes are TRBV2 and TRBJ2-1; 10 bases are shared with TRBD2. V was pared by 4 bases and J by 3 bases, with 3 bases of the junction left unmatched. CDR1 is SNHLY, CDR2 FYNNEI, per germline. The CDR3 is made up of 15 amino acids. For the CDR3, the DNA is TGTGCCAGCAGTGCCCGACTAGCGGGCTACAATGAGCAGTTCTTC. Protein sequence: CASSARLAGYNEQFF.

The V gene is TRBV18, the J gene TRBJ1-2; D ambiguous. Per germline, CDR1 KGHSH and CDR2 LQKENI. V shed 3 bases and J shed 7 bases, with 15 bases lying between them. There are 14 residues in the CDR3. The CDR3 DNA reads as TGTGCCAGCTCACCGCAAGACGGGCTCCGTGGCTACACCTTC. Its translation: CASSPQDGLRGYTF.

This clonotype was counted ten times or more. V and J are TRBV20-1 and TRBJ1-3, with TRBD1 matching over 9 bases. The junction had 6 bases not matched to a gene; V was cut back by 1 base and J by 2 bases. Germline values: CDR1 DFQATT, CDR2 SNEGSKA (reference sequence). This CDR3 contains 16 residues. The CDR3 DNA is TGCAGTGCTAGAGCTGGGACAGGGAAAACTGGAAACACCATATATTTT. It encodes CSARAGTGKTGNTIYF.

The gene calls are TRBV7-9 and TRBJ2-1, with TRBD2 identical over 9 bases. The germline CDR1 and CDR2 sequences are SEHNR and FQNEAQ (reference sequence). This CDR3 has 15 residues. The V segment lost 0 bases and the J segment 5 bases; nucleotides outside the gene matches: 2. CDR3 sequence reads: CASSLAVAGDNEQFF. In DNA form, the CDR3 reads TGTGCCAGCAGCTTAGCGGTAGCGGGGGACAATGAGCAGTTCTTC.

This chain uses TRBV18 with TRBJ1-5; 9 positions match TRBD1. The end of the DNA fits TRBJ2-3 better, so the J call may be wrong. The CDR3 runs 14 residues. Germline V CDR1 and CDR2: KGHSH, LQKENI. The CDR3 DNA follows: TGTGCCAGCTCTAGGGACAGGGTCAATCAGCCCCAGTATTTT. Its protein product is CASSRDRVNQPQYF.

The rearrangement joins TRBV20-1 to TRBJ2-3; 12 positions agree with TRBD2. Germline V gene data show CDR1 as DFQATT and CDR2 as SNEGSKA (reference sequence). The V gene end was trimmed by 0 bases and the J gene end by 4 bases; junction bases not matched to a gene: 5. CDR3 size: 16 residues. The CDR3 region has the DNA TGCAGTGCTAGAGATCCTAGCGGGGGGGCAGCAGATACGCAGTATTTT. This sequence encodes CSARDPSGGAADTQYF.

This clonotype was recorded a few times. This sequence joins TRBV27 and TRBJ1-1; D not certain. In germline, CDR1 is MNHEY, CDR2 SMNVEV (reference sequence). This CDR3 has 14 amino acids. V was pared by 6 bases and J by 4 bases, with 15 bases between. CDR3 DNA: TGTGCCAGCAGCCCAGCCGGGGATGGCACTGAAGCTTTCTTT. This gives the protein CASSPAGDGTEAFF.

Turning to this clonotype: Its ends do not fully match the called genes, so a read error is possible. V and J are TRBV20-1 and TRBJ1-6, with D perhaps matching TRBD1 (5 bases). The germline CDR1 and CDR2 sequences are DFQATT and SNEGSKA (reference sequence). The CDR3 covers 16 residues. The CDR3 sequence is CSARVAGARGDSPVHF. CDR3 coding DNA: TGCAGTGCTAGGGTCGCTGGGGCCCGTGGGGATTCACCCGTCCACTTT.

This clonotype was counted between two and nine times. The chain carries TRBV10-1 and TRBJ2-3, with 7 bases lining up with TRBD1. The trim removed 0 bases at V and 4 bases at J, leaving 7 bases unmatched. The CDR3 extends over 16 amino acids. Germline V gene sequence: CDR1 WNHNN, CDR2 SYGVQD (reference sequence). For the CDR3, the DNA is TGCGCCAGCAGTGAGTCGATACAGGGGAGCGCAGATACGCAGTATTTT. This gives the protein CASSESIQGSADTQYF.

The gene calls are TRBV6-2 or TRBV6-3 and TRBJ2-7; D ambiguous. Germline CDR1 and CDR2: MNHEY and SVGEGT. CDR3 length equals 11 residues. With 6 bases removed from V and 10 bases from J, the gap between germline ends came to 13 bases. The CDR3 DNA follows: TGTGCCAGCAGCTACGGTGGCGACCAGTACGTC. Protein: CASSYGGDQYV.

The chain uses TRBV18 and TRBJ2-7; 7 nucleotides align to TRBD1. In germline, CDR1 is KGHSH, CDR2 LQKENI. Unmatched junction bases numbered 8, after V lost 1 base and J lost 2 bases. This CDR3 is 16 amino acids long. As DNA, the CDR3 is TGTGCCAGCTCACCACTTGACAGGGTCAACCCCTACGAGCAGTACGTC. This gives the protein CASSPLDRVNPYEQYV.

This clonotype was counted at least ten times. V and J are TRBV7-6 and TRBJ1-1, with a tentative D call TRBD1 (6 bases). Germline lookup yields CDR1 SGHVS and CDR2 FNYEAQ. The V end was cut by 5 bases, the J end by 0 bases, with 13 bases between. This CDR3 region has 15 residues. The CDR3 DNA follows: TGTGCCAGCAGCCCGTGGACAGAAATGAACACTGAAGCTTTCTTT. This gives the protein CASSPWTEMNTEAFF.

With respect to this clonotype: A much larger clone lies a single base off, so this may be a read error. The conserved closing phenylalanine or tryptophan is absent in this CDR3, likely reflecting a read error. The gene calls are TRBV28 and TRBJ2-1; D is ambiguous. Germline assignment: CDR1 MDHEN and CDR2 SYDVKM. The CDR3 totals 11 residues. With 8 bases removed from V and 5 bases from J, the gap between germline ends came to 7 bases. CDR3 bases: TGTGCCAGCTGTACCAACAATGAGCAGTTCCTC. Encoded protein: CASCTNNEQFL.

This clonotype was counted many times. The V gene is TRBV28, the J gene TRBJ1-1; 9 bases line up with TRBD1. Germline CDR1 and CDR2: MDHEN and SYDVKM. J gave up 5 bases and V 4 bases, and 5 bases lay outside the gene matches. This CDR3 is 14 amino acids long. CDR3 amino acids: CASSYTGGRTEAFF. In nucleotides, the CDR3 is TGTGCCAGCAGTTACACAGGGGGCCGAACTGAAGCTTTCTTT.

V is TRBV3-1 and J is TRBJ2-5; 7 nucleotides align to TRBD1. The V gene's germline CDR1 is LGHDT and CDR2 YNNKEL (reference sequence). The CDR3 runs to 15 residues. V shed 1 base, J shed 2 bases, and the junction held 4 bases outside the gene matches. CDR3 nucleotides: TGTGCCAGCAGCCAAGGGCTGGGACAGCAAGAGACCCAGTACTTC. As protein: CASSQGLGQQETQYF.

The CDR3 loop reads CASSLDPGSLLGTEAFF. In DNA form, the CDR3 reads TGTGCCAGCAGCTTAGATCCCGGCAGTCTGCTTGGAACTGAAGCTTTCTTT. The chain joins TRBV11-3 to TRBJ1-1; D is unresolved. This CDR3 has 17 amino acids. Trimming pared 0 bases from V and 5 bases from J, leaving 19 bases between. Germline CDR1 SGHNT, CDR2 YENEEA.